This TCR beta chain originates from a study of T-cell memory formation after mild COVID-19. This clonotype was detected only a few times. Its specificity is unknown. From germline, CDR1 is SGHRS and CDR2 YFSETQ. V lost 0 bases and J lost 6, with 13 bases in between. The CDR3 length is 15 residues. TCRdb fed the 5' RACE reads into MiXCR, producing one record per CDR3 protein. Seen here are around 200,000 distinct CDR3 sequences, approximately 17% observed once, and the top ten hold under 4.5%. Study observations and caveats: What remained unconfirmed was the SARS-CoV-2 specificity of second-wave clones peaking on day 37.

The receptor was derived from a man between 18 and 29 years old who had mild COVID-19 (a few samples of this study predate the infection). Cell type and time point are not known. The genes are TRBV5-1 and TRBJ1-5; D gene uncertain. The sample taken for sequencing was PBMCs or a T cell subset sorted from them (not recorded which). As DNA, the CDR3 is TGCGCCAGCAGCTTGGTGCCTGGGAGTGGTCAGCCCCAGCATTTT. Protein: CASSLVPGSGQPQHF.